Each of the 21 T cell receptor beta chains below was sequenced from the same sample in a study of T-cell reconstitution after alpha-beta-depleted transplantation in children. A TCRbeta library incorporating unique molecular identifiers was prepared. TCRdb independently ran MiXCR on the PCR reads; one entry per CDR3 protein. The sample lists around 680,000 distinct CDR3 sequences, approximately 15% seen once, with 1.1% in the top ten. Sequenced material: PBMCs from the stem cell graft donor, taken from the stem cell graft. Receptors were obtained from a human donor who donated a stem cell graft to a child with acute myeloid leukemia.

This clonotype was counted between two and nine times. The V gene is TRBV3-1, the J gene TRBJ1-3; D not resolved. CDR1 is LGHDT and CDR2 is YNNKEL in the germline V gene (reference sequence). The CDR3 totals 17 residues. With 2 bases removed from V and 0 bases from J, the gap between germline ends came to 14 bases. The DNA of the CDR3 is TGTGCCAGCAGCCAATCGGAGGACGGGAGCTCTGGAAACACCATATATTTT. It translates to CASSQSEDGSSGNTIYF.

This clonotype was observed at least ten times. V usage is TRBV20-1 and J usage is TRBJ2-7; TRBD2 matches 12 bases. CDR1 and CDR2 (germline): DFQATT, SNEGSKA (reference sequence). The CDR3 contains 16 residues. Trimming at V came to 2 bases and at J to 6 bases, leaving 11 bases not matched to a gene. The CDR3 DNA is TGCAGTGCTAGACCTAGCGGGGGGGCCTTATTGAGCGAGCAGTACTTC. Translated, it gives CSARPSGGALLSEQYF.

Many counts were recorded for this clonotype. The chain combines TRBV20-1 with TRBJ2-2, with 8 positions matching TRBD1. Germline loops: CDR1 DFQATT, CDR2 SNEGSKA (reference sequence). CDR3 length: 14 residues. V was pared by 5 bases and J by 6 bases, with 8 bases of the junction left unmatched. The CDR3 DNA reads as TGCAGTGCTTCCGGAAAGACAGGGGCCGGGGAGCTGTTTTTT. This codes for CSASGKTGAGELFF.

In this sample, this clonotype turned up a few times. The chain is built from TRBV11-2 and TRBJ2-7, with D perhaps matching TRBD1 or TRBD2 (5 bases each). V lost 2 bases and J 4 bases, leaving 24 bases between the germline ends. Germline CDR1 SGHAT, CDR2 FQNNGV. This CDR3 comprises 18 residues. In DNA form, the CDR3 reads TGTGCCAGCAGCTTAAGGTCTAGTGGGGCGGGCCCCCCTTACGAGCAGTACTTC. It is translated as CASSLRSSGAGPPYEQYF.

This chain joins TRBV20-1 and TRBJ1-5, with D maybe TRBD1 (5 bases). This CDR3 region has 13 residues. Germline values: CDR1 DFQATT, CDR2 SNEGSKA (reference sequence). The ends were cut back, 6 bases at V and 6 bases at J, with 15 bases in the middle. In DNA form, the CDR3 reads TGCAGTGCCCACCGAGGGGTGGGTCAGCCCCAGCATTTT. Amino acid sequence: CSAHRGVGQPQHF.

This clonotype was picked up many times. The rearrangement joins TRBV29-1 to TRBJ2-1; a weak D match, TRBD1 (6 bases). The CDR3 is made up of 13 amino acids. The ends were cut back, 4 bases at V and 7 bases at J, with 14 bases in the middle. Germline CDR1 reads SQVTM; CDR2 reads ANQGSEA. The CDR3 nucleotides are TGCAGCGTTGTCCGGGACAACAAAAATGAGCAGTTCTTC. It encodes CSVVRDNKNEQFF.

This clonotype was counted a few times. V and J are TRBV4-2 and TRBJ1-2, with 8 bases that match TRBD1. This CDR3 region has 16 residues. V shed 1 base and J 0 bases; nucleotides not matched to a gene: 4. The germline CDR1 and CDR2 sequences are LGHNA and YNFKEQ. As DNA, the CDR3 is TGTGCCAGCAGCCAAGCGACAGGGGATCCTAACTATGGCTACACCTTC. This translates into CASSQATGDPNYGYTF.

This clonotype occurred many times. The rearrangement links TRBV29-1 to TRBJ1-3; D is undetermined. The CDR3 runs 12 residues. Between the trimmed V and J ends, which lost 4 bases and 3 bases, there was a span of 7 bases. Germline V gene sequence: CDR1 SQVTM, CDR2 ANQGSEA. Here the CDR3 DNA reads TGCAGCGTTGGCAACCTTGGAAACACCATATATTTT. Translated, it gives CSVGNLGNTIYF.

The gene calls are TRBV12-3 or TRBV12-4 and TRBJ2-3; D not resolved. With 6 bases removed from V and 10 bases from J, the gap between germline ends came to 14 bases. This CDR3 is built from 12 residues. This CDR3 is CASRGQPDAQYF. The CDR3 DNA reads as TGTGCCAGCAGGGGCCAACCGGATGCGCAGTATTTT.

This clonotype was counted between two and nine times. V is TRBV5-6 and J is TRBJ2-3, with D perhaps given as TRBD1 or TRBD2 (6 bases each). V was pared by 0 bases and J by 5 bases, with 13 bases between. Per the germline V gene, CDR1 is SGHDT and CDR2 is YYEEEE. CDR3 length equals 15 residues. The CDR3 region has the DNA TGTGCCAGCAGCTTGGTCGGGGGCGGACAAGATACGCAGTATTTT. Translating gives CASSLVGGGQDTQYF.

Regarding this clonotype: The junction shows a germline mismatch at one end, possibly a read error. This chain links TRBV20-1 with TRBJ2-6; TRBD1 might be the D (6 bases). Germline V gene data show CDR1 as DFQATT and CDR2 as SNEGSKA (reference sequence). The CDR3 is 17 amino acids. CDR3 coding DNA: TGCTGTGCTAGAGAGACAGGAGAATTCTCTGGGGCCAACGTCCTGACTTTC. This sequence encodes CCARETGEFSGANVLTF.

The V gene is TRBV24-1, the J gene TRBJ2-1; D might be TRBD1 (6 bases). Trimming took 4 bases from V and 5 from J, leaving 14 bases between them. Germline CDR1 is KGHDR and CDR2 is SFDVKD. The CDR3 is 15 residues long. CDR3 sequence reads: CATSDKGVWNNEQFF. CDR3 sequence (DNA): TGTGCCACCAGTGACAAGGGGGTGTGGAACAATGAGCAGTTCTTC.

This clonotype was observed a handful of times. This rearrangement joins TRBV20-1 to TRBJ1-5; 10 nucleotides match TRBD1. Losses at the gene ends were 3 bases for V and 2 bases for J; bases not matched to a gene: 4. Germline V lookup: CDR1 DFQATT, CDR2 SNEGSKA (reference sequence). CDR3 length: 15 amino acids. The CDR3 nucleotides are TGCAGTGCTAGCGGGACAGGGGTGGGCAATCAGCCCCAGCATTTT. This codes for CSASGTGVGNQPQHF.

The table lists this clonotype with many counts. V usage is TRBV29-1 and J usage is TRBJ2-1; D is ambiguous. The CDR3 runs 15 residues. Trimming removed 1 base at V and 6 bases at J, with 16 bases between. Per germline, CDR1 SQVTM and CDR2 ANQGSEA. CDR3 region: CSVEGLLLGFNEQFF. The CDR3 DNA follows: TGCAGCGTTGAAGGGTTATTACTCGGCTTCAATGAGCAGTTCTTC.

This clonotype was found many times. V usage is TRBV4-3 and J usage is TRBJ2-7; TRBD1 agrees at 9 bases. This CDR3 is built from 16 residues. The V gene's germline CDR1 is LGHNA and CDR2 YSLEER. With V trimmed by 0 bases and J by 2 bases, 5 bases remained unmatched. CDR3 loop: CASSQDVWDRAYEQYF. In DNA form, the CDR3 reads TGCGCCAGCAGCCAAGATGTGTGGGACAGGGCCTACGAGCAGTACTTC.

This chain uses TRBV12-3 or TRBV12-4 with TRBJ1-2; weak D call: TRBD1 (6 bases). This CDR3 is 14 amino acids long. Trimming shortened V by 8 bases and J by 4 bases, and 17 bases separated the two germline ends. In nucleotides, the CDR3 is TGTGCCAGCTCCCCAGGGGAGGGTGGCTATGGCTACACCTTC. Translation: CASSPGEGGYGYTF.

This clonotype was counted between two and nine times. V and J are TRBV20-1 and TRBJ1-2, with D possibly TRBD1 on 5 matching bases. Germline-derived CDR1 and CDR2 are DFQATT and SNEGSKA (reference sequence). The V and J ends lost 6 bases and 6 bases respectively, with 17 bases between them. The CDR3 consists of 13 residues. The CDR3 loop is CSALPGGYDGYTF. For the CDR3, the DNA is TGCAGTGCCCTCCCCGGGGGGTATGATGGCTACACCTTC.

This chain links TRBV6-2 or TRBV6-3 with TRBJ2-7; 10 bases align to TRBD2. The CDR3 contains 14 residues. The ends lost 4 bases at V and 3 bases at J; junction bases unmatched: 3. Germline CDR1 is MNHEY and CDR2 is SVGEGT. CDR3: CASSSSGGIYEQYF. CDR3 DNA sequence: TGTGCCAGCAGTTCTAGCGGGGGTATCTACGAGCAGTACTTC.

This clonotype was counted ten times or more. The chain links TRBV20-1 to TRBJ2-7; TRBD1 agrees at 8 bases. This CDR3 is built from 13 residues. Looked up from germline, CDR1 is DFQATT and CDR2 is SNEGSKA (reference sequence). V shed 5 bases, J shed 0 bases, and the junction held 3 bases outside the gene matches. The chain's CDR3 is CSARTGNSYEQYF. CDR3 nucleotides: TGCAGTGCTCGGACAGGGAACTCCTACGAGCAGTACTTC.

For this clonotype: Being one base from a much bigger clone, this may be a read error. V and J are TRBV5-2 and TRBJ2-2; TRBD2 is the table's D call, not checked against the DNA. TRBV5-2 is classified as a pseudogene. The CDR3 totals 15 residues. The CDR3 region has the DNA TGTGCCAGCAGTTTACTAGCGGGGTTCACCGGGGAGCTGTTTTTT. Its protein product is CASSLLAGFTGELFF.

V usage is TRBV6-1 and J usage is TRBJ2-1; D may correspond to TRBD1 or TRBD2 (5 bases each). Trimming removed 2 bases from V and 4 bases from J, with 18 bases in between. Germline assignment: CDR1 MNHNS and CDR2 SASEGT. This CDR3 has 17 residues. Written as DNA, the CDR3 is TGTGCCAGCAGTGAAATTCCGGGACCATCGGAATACAATGAGCAGTTCTTC. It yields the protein CASSEIPGPSEYNEQFF.